This T cell receptor (beta chain) appears in the sequencing data of a study of blood T cell repertoires in COVID-19 (dated by TCRdb to the early 2020s). Concerning the study at large: Collaborator samples came from the United States, Italy and Spain and covered acute and convalescent phases of COVID-19. The samples were drawn from the first 160 participants of the ongoing ImmuneRACE study and from 950 to 1,500 subjects provided by 6 global collaborators. The prospective study material was composed of cDNA or gDNA derived from T cells, B-cell-depleted T cells, or PBMCs. HLA class I and class II types, where available, came from metadata supplied by the sample provider rather than from assay-based typing. The dataset comprised deeply sampled blood TCRbeta repertoires from subjects exposed to, actively infected with, or recovered from COVID-19. A de-identified subject ID, COVID-19 status, age in years and sex were almost always included in the sample metadata. The repertoires were released in a freely available public database intended as a resource for research on the immune response to SARS-CoV-2. Study-wide conclusions, independent of this receptor: The amount of clinical and demographic metadata varied by source and participant and was provided uncurated.

TCRbeta CDR3 regions were amplified from genomic DNA using the immunoSEQ Assay, a bias-controlled multiplex PCR. In the paper's pipeline: Within the assay, amplification of reference gene primers was used to estimate how many nucleated cells each sample contained. To quantify the absolute abundance of each unique TCRbeta CDR3 rearrangement, sequence reads were collapsed and filtered. For each sample, productive Simpson clonality was calculated as the square root of Simpson's diversity index over productive rearrangements. This immuneACCESS table, as held by TCRdb, lists in-frame sequences with V and J called but not all clones. Of the missing ones, under half trace to an unresolved V gene in checked studies; the others have no known cause. The V and J calls and clone size were taken over from that table, and D and trimming were inferred from the DNA. This sample comprises more than 350,000 clones, 80% to 90% of them detected only once. The biggest ten clones account for roughly 1% of the sample.

With respect to this clone: Its antigen is currently not known. Qualities for individual bases were not recorded, and no much larger clone is one base off.

V lost 1 base and J lost 7 bases, and the count of bases not matched to a germline gene is 5. From a lookup of the germline V gene, CDR1 and CDR2 are SGHRS and YFSETQ. Its CDR3 holds 14 amino acids, cysteine through phenylalanine. This entry keeps only the CDR3 DNA: 42 bases, framed from base 1. Participants in the prospective study were aged roughly 18 to 95 years, lived in 24 United States geographic areas, and enrolled through a virtual design. In the prospective study, cohorts were assigned on the basis of participant-reported clinical history obtained from a screening survey and a study questionnaire. For ImmuneRACE Cohort 3, a participant was defined as recovered based on two consecutive negative NP/OP PCR tests, clearance by a healthcare professional, or resolution of symptoms. In the prospective study, whole blood, serum and a nasopharyngeal or oropharyngeal swab were collected from each participant by mobile phlebotomists. Additional blood draws and questionnaires over a roughly two-month period could optionally be provided by prospective study participants. Before DNA extraction, blood samples from the prospective study were shipped at room temperature or frozen.

The chain is assembled from TRBV5-1 and TRBJ1-2, with TRBD1 matching 9 junction bases. This TCR was sampled from a man aged 18 to 30 who had recovered from COVID-19. Sequenced: PBMCs or T cells enriched from blood (not recorded which). The DNA is TGCGCCAGCAGCTTGACAGGGGGCGTCGGTGGCTACACCTTC. Translation gives CASSLTGGVGGYTF.